The 6 T cell receptor beta chains in this list originate from one sample, sequenced in a study of T cell repertoires in cytomegalovirus infection. TCRdb used MiXCR to reprocess the reads, holding one entry per CDR3 protein. This table has 700,000 to 950,000 distinct CDR3 sequences, 32% appearing once. These receptors are not linked to any known antigen. The sequences come from cultured CD8+ T cells from PBMCs, collected from culture after CMV antigen stimulation. The receptors originated from a human donor in good health (CMV status not recorded). Some clones in this sample may be carry-over from other donors' samples.

V is TRBV7-6 and J is TRBJ2-7; the D gene is possibly TRBD1 (6 bases). Per germline, CDR1 SGHVS and CDR2 FNYEAQ. Trimming stripped 2 bases from V and 3 bases from J, with 11 bases between. This CDR3 contains 14 residues. The CDR3 DNA is TGTGCCAGCAGCTTACCCGGACAGAACTACGAGCAGTACGTC. It is translated as CASSLPGQNYEQYV.

The V call is TRBV5-4, the J call TRBJ2-3, with D perhaps TRBD1 (6 bases). Germline CDR1 and CDR2: SGHNT and YYREEE (reference sequence). V was shortened by 1 base and J by 5 bases, with 11 bases between the two germline ends. The CDR3 spans 14 residues. The CDR3 is CASSLSRGEDTQYF. The CDR3, as DNA: TGTGCCAGCAGCTTGAGCAGGGGTGAAGATACGCAGTATTTT.

This clonotype occurred a few times. The chain links TRBV2 to TRBJ2-1; TRBD1 agrees at 7 bases. V dropped 3 bases and J dropped 7; count of bases not matched to a gene: 6. CDR3 length: 14 amino acids. Germline V lookup: CDR1 SNHLY, CDR2 FYNNEI. CDR3 bases: TGTGCCAGCAGTGACCCGGGACAGAGTAATGAGCAGTTCTTC. The encoded protein is CASSDPGQSNEQFF. The variable domain in full, completed from reference TRBV2 and TRBJ2-1, reads EPEVTQTPSHQVTQMGQEVILRCVPISNHLYFYWYRQILGQKVEFLVSFYNNEISEKSEIFDDQFSVERPDGSNFTLKIRSTKLEDSAMYFCASSDPGQSNEQFFGPGTRLTVL.

About this clonotype: Its ends do not fully match the called genes, so a read error is possible. The chain couples TRBV5-6 to TRBJ1-1; 7 bases line up with TRBD1. Germline V gene data show CDR1 as SGHDT and CDR2 as YYEEEE. CDR3 length: 14 residues. CDR3 in DNA: TGTGTCAGCAGCTTGGGGGACAGCGTAACGAGAGCTTTCTTT. It is translated as CVSSLGDSVTRAFF.

Turning to this clonotype: A read error may produce the germline difference seen at one junction end. This chain uses TRBV4-1 with TRBJ1-1; a weak D match, TRBD1 (5 bases). Germline CDR1 and CDR2: MGHRA and YSYEKL. The CDR3 has 14 residues. CDR3 in DNA: TGCGCCAACAGCCTACAAGGGGAGAACACTGAAGCTTTCTTT. This translates into CANSLQGENTEAFF.

This clonotype was detected ten times or more. This chain links TRBV6-5 with TRBJ1-1, with a weak D call TRBD1 (5 bases). The length of the CDR3 is 13 residues. Germline loops: CDR1 MNHEY, CDR2 SVGAGI. Trimming left V 6 bases short and J 3 bases short, with 11 bases between. CDR3 region: CASSPRGYTEAFF. In nucleotides, the CDR3 is TGTGCCAGCAGCCCAAGGGGATACACTGAAGCTTTCTTT.